The 13 T cell receptor beta chains in this list originate from one sample, sequenced in a study of T-cell memory formation after mild COVID-19. TCRdb redid the calling of the 5' RACE reads with MiXCR, one entry per CDR3 protein. The table includes 240,000 or so distinct CDR3 sequences, 8% to 10% detected once. Sample: PBMCs or a T cell subset sorted from them (not recorded which). Receptors originate from a man younger than 35 who had mild COVID-19 (a few samples of this study predate the infection). Cell type and time point are not known.

The rearrangement links TRBV7-2 to TRBJ1-5, with no clear D. The CDR3 contains 12 residues. V lost 3 bases and J 3 bases, leaving 3 bases between the germline ends. Germline CDR1 is SGHTA and CDR2 is FQGNSA. This chain's CDR3 is CASSFYNQPQHF. CDR3 DNA sequence: TGTGCCAGCAGCTTTTACAATCAGCCCCAGCATTTT.

CDR3 bases: TGTGCCAGCAGCCAAGCCCCTGGCCGTGCAGATACGCAGTATTTT. Translated, it gives CASSQAPGRADTQYF. The rearrangement joins TRBV14 to TRBJ2-3; D remains ambiguous. Germline assignment: CDR1 SGHDN and CDR2 FVKESK. V shed 1 base and J shed 4 bases, with 12 bases lying between them. This CDR3 contains 15 residues.

This clonotype was observed at least ten times. CDR3 region: CASSLLSGSGGPWKTQYF. CDR3 nucleotide sequence: TGTGCCAGCAGCTTACTTTCGGGTAGCGGGGGGCCCTGGAAGACCCAGTACTTC. The rearrangement links TRBV7-2 to TRBJ2-5; TRBD2 aligns across 10 bases. V was pared by 2 bases and J by 6 bases, with 15 bases of the junction left unmatched. This CDR3 comprises 18 residues. CDR1 and CDR2 from the germline V gene are SGHTA and FQGNSA. The full variable domain, rest sourced from reference TRBV7-2 and TRBJ2-5, is GAGVSQSPSNKVTEKGKDVELRCDPISGHTALYWYRQSLGQGLEFLIYFQGNSAPDKSGLPSDRFSAERTGGSVSTLTIQRTQQEDSAVYLCASSLLSGSGGPWKTQYFGPGTRLLVL.

V is TRBV15 and J is TRBJ1-5; 9 positions match TRBD1. The V and J ends lost 0 bases and 5 bases, in that order; junction bases with no gene match: 8. Germline CDR1 and CDR2: LNHNV and YYDKDF (reference sequence). The CDR3 has 17 amino acids. The DNA of the CDR3 is TGTGCCACCAGCAGAGATACATGGACAGGGGTTTATCAGCCCCAGCATTTT. Amino acids: CATSRDTWTGVYQPQHF. The complete variable domain, with remaining parts taken from reference TRBV15 and TRBJ1-5, reads DAMVIQNPRYQVTQFGKPVTLSCSQTLNHNVMYWYQQKSSQAPKLLFHYYDKDFNNEADTPDNFQSRRPNTSFCFLDIRSPGLGDTAMYLCATSRDTWTGVYQPQHFGDGTRLSIL.

The chain couples TRBV7-8 to TRBJ2-5, with 9 bases matching TRBD2. The CDR3 sequence is 17 residues long. With 5 bases clipped from V and 2 bases from J, the junction kept 12 bases outside the gene matches. CDR1 and CDR2 (germline): SGHVS, FQNEAQ. CDR3 nucleotide sequence: TGTGCCAGCAGCCTCGATAAGCGGGGGGACCTTCAAGAGACCCAGTACTTC. Amino acids: CASSLDKRGDLQETQYF.

In its sample, this clonotype was seen a few times. The chain is built from TRBV18 and TRBJ1-4; D not resolved. CDR3 length: 16 residues. Trimming took 1 base from V and 6 from J, leaving 15 bases between them. CDR1 and CDR2 (germline): KGHSH, LQKENI. CDR3 region: CASSPLSRGVDEKLFF. The CDR3 DNA sequence: TGTGCCAGCTCACCACTTAGCCGGGGAGTAGATGAAAAACTGTTTTTT.

This clonotype was counted only a few times. The rearrangement uses TRBV5-5 and TRBJ1-2; D is unclear. The CDR3 spans 13 residues. V lost 4 bases and J lost 3, with 10 bases in between. Germline loops: CDR1 SGHKS, CDR2 YYEKEE (reference sequence). DNA of the CDR3: TGTGCCAGCAGCGAGAGGGCCCACTATGGCTACACCTTC. This gives the protein CASSERAHYGYTF.

This clonotype showed up just a few times. This chain connects TRBV12-3 or TRBV12-4 to TRBJ2-7, with TRBD2 matching 8 bases. This CDR3 region has 13 residues. Trimming removed 8 bases from V and 1 base from J; junction bases left unmatched: 4. CDR3 region: CASGKRGSYEQYF. The CDR3 nucleotides are TGTGCCAGCGGAAAGCGGGGGTCCTACGAGCAGTACTTC.

The sample holds a few counts of this clonotype. In nucleotides, the CDR3 is TGCAGTGCTAGTAGGGGCGGCAATCAGCCCCAGCATTTT. Translated: CSASRGGNQPQHF. The chain has TRBV20-1 and TRBJ1-5, with D maybe TRBD1 (5 bases). Germline V lookup: CDR1 DFQATT, CDR2 SNEGSKA (reference sequence). The CDR3 runs to 13 residues. V lost 3 bases and J 2 bases, leaving 8 bases between the germline ends.

This chain joins TRBV7-2 and TRBJ2-3; TRBD2 matches at 9 bases. This CDR3 has 16 residues. Germline CDR1 reads SGHTA; CDR2 reads FQGNSA. V shed 1 base and J 4 bases; nucleotides not matched to a gene: 6. In nucleotides, the CDR3 is TGTGCCAGCAGCTTAGGGGGCGGGGGGGCCCCAGATACGCAGTATTTT. Translation: CASSLGGGGAPDTQYF.

This clonotype was seen more than once but under ten times. CDR3 in DNA: TGTGCCAGCAGTTTTCTCAGGGGAAGTAATGAAAAACTGTTTTTT. Translated: CASSFLRGSNEKLFF. The chain links TRBV27 to TRBJ1-4; possible D gene TRBD1, 6 bases. With 3 bases removed from V and 4 bases from J, the gap between germline ends came to 12 bases. Germline assignment: CDR1 MNHEY and CDR2 SMNVEV (reference sequence). This CDR3 contains 15 residues.

This clonotype has a handful of counts. CDR3 region: CASSLHGGSEQYF. The CDR3 region has the DNA TGTGCCAGCAGTTTACACGGAGGTAGCGAGCAGTACTTC. The gene calls are TRBV27 and TRBJ2-7; D is possibly TRBD2 (5 bases). With 2 bases removed from V and 6 bases from J, the gap between germline ends came to 11 bases. Germline loops: CDR1 MNHEY, CDR2 SMNVEV (reference sequence). The CDR3 loop spans 13 amino acids.

A few counts support this clonotype. The rearrangement joins TRBV5-6 to TRBJ1-2; D is possibly TRBD1 (6 bases). CDR1 is SGHDT, CDR2 YYEEEE, per germline. The ends were cut back, 0 bases at V and 5 bases at J, with 11 bases in the middle. The CDR3 runs 14 residues. CDR3 sequence (DNA): TGTGCCAGCAGCTTGGGTTCAGGGGATTATGGCTACACCTTC. Translating gives CASSLGSGDYGYTF.